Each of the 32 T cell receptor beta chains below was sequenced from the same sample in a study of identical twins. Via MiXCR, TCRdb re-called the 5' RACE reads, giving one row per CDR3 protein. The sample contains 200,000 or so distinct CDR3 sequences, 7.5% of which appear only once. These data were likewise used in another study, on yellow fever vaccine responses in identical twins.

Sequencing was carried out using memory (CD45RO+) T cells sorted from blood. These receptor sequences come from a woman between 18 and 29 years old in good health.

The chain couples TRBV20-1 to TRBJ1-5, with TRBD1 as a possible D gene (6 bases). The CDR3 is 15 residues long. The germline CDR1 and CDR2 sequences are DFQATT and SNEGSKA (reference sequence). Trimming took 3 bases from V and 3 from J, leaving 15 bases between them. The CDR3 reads CSASLGRGPNQPQHF. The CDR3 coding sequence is TGCAGTGCTAGTCTAGGCAGGGGACCCAATCAGCCCCAGCATTTT.

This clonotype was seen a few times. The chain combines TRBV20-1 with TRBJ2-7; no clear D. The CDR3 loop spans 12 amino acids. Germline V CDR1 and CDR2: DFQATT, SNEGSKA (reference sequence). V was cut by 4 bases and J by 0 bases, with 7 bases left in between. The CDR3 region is CSAMKSSYEQYF. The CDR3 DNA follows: TGCAGTGCTATGAAGAGCTCCTACGAGCAGTACTTC.

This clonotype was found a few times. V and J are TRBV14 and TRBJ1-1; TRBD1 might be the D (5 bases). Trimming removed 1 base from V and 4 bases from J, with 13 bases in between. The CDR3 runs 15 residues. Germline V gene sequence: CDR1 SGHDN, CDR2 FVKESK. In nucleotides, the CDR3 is TGTGCCAGCAGCCAAGTACGGGGGAGGGTCACTGAAGCTTTCTTT. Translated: CASSQVRGRVTEAFF.

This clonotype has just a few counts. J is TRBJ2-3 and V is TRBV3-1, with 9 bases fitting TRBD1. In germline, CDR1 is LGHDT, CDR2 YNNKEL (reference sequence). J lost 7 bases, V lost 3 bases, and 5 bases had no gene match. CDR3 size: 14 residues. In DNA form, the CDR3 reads TGTGCCAGCAGCCATGCACAGGGGGCATATACGCAGTATTTT. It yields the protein CASSHAQGAYTQYF.

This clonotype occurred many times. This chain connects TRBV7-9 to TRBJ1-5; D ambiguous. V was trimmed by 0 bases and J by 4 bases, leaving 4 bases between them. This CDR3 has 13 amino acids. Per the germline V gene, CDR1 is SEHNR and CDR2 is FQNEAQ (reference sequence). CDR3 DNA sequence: TGTGCCAGCAGCTTAGCACAGAATCAGCCCCAGCATTTT. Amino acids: CASSLAQNQPQHF.

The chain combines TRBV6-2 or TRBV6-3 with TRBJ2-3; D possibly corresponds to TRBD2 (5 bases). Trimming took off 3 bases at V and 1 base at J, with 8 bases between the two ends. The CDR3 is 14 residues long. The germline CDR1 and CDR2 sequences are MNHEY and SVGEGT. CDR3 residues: CASSYLRGTDTQYF. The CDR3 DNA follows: TGTGCCAGCAGTTATCTGAGGGGCACAGATACGCAGTATTTT.

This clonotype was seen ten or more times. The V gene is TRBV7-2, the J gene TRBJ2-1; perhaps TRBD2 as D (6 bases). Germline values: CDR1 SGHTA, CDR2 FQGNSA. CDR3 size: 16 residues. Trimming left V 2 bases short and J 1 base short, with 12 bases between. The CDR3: CASSLRAGLSYNEQFF. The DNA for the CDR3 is TGTGCCAGCAGCTTAAGGGCGGGATTGTCCTACAATGAGCAGTTCTTC.

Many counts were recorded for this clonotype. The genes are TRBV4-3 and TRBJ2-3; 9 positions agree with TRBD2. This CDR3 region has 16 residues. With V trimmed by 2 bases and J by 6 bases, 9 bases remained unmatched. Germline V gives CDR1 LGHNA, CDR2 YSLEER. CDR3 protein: CASSQQAGGSSDTQYF. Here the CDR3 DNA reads TGCGCCAGCAGCCAACAAGCGGGAGGAAGTTCGGATACGCAGTATTTT.

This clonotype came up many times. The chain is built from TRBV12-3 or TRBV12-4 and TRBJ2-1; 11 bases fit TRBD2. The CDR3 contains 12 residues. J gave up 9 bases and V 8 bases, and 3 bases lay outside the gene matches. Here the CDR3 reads CASQLAGAEQFF. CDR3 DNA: TGTGCCAGCCAACTAGCGGGAGCTGAGCAGTTCTTC.

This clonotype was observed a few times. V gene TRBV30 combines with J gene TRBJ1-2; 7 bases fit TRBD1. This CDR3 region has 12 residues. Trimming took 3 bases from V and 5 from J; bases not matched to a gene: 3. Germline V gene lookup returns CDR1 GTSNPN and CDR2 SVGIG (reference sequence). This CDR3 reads CAWSPQGYGYTF. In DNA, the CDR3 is TGTGCCTGGAGCCCACAGGGGTATGGCTACACCTTC.

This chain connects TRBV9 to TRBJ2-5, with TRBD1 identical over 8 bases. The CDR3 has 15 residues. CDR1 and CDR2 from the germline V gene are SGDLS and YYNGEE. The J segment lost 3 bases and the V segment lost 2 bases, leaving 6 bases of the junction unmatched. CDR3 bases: TGTGCCAGCAGCGTTACCGACAGGGGTGAAGAGACCCAGTACTTC. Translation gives CASSVTDRGEETQYF.

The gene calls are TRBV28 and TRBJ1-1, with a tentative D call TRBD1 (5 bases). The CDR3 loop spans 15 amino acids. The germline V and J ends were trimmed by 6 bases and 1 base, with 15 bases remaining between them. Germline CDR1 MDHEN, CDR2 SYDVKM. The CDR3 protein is CASRSTDRQNTEAFF. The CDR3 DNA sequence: TGTGCCAGCAGGTCGACCGACAGACAGAACACTGAAGCTTTCTTT.

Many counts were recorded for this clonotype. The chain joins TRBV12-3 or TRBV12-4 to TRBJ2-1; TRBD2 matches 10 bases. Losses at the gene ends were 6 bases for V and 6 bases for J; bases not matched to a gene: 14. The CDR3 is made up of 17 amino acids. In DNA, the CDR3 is TGTGCCAGCAGGCTAAGATCAGCGGGAGGGCCCTCCAATGAGCAGTTCTTC. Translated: CASRLRSAGGPSNEQFF.

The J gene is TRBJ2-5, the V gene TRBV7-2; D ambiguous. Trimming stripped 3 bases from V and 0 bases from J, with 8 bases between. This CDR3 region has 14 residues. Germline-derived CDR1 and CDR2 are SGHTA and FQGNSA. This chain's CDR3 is CASSFGFDQETQYF. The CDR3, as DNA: TGTGCCAGCAGCTTTGGGTTCGACCAAGAGACCCAGTACTTC.

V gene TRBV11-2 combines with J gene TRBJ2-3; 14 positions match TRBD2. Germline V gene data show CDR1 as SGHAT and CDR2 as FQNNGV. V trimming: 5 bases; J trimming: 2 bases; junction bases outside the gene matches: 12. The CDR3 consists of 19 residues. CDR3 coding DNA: TGTGCCAGCAGCCCACGACTAGCGGGAGGGGTGGGCCTCACAGATACGCAGTATTTT. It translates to CASSPRLAGGVGLTDTQYF.

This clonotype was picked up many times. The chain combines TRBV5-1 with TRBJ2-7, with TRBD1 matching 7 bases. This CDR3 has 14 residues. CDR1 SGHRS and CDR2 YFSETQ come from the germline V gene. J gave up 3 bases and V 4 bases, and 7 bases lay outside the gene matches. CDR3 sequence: CASSPGTVGYEQYF. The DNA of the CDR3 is TGCGCCAGCAGCCCCGGGACAGTCGGCTACGAGCAGTACTTC.

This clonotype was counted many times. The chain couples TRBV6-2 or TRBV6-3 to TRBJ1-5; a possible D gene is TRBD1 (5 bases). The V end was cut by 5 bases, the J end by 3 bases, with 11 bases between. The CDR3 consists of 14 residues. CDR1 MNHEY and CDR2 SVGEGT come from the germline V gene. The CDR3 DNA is TGTGCCAGCAGTCTAGGGACCGACAATCAGCCCCAGCATTTT. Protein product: CASSLGTDNQPQHF.

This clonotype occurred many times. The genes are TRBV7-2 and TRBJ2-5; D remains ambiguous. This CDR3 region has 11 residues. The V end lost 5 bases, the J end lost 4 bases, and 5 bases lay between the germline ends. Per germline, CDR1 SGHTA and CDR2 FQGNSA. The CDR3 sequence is CASSQGETQYF. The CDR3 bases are TGTGCCAGCAGCCAAGGAGAGACCCAGTACTTC.

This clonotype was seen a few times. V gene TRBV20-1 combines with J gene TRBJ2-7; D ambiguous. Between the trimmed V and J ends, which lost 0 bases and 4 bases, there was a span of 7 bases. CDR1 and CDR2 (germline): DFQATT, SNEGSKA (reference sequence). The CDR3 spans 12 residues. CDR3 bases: TGCAGTGCTAGAGATGTTGAATACGAGCAGTACTTC. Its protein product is CSARDVEYEQYF.

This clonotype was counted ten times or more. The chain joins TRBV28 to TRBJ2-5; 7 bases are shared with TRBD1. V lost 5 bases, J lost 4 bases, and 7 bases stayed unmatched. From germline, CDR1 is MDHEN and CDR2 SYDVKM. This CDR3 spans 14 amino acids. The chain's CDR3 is CASSPPGGGETQYF. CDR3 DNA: TGTGCCAGCAGTCCCCCAGGGGGTGGAGAGACCCAGTACTTC.

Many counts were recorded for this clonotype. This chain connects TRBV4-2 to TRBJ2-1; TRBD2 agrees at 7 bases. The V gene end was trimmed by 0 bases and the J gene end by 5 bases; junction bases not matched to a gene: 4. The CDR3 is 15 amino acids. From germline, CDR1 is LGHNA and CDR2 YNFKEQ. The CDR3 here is CASSQDLAEHNEQFF. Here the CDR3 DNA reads TGTGCCAGCAGCCAAGACCTAGCGGAGCACAATGAGCAGTTCTTC.

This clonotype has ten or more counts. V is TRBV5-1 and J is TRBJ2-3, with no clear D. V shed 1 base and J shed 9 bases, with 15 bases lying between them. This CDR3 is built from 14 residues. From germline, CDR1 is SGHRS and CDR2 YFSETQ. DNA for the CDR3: TGCGCCAGCAGCTTGACCACAGCTCTGACAACGCAGTATTTT. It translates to CASSLTTALTTQYF.

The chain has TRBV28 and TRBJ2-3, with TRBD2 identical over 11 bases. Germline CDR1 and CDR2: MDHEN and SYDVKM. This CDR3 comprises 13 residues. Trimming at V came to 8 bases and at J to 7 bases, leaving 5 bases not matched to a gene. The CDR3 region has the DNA TGTGCCAGCCGTAGCGGGGGGGCGCATACGCAGTATTTT. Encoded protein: CASRSGGAHTQYF. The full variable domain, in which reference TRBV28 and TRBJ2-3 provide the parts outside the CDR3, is DVKVTQSSRYLVKRTGEKVFLECVQDMDHENMFWYRQDPGLGLRLIYFSYDVKMKEKGDIPEGYSVSREKKERFSLILESASTNQTSMYLCASRSGGAHTQYFGPGTRLTVL.

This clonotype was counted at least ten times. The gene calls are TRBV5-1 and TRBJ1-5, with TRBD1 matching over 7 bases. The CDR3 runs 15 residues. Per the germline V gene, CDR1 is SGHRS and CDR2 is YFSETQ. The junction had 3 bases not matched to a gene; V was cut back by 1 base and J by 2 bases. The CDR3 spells CASSLLGGGNQPQHF. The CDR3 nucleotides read TGCGCCAGCAGCTTGCTAGGGGGCGGCAATCAGCCCCAGCATTTT.

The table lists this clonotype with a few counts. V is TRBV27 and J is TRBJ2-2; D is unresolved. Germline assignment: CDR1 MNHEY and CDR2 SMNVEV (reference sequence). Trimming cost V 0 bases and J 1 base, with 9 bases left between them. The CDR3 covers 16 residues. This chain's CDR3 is CASSLSTTVNTGELFF. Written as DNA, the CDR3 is TGTGCCAGCAGTTTATCAACGACTGTGAACACCGGGGAGCTGTTTTTT.

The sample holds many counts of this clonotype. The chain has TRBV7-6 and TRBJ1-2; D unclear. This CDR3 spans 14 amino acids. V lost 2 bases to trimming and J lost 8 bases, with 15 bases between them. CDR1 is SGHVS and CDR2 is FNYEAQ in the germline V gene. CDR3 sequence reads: CASSLSEKGGGYTF. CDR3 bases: TGTGCCAGCAGCTTATCGGAAAAAGGTGGAGGCTACACCTTC. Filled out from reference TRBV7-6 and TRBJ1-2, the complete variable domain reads GAGVSQSPRYKVTKRGQDVALRCDPISGHVSLYWYRQALGQGPEFLTYFNYEAQQDKSGLPNDRFSAERPEGSISTLTIQRTEQRDSAMYRCASSLSEKGGGYTFGSGTRLTVV.

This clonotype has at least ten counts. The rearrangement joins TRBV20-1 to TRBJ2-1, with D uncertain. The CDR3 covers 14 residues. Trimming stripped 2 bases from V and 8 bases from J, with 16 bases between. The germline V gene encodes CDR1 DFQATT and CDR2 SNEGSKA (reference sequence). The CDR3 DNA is TGCAGTGCTAGATCCCAGGAAGTAGACCATGAGCAGTTCTTC. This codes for CSARSQEVDHEQFF.

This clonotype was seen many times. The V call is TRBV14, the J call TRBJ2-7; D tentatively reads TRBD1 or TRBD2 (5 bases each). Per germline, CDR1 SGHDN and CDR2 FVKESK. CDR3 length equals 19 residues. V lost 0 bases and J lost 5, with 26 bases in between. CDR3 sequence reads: CASSQDPVASWGFVHEQYF. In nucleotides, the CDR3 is TGTGCCAGCAGCCAAGACCCGGTCGCATCCTGGGGGTTTGTCCACGAGCAGTACTTC.

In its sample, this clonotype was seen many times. In DNA form, the CDR3 reads TGTGCCAGCAGCAGCCTCGCGCAAGGGAAAGAGACCCAGTACTTC. Translated: CASSSLAQGKETQYF. The chain is built from TRBV9 and TRBJ2-5; no definite D call. The CDR3 covers 15 residues. V gave up 4 bases and J gave up 3 bases, with 16 bases separating them. Germline-derived CDR1 and CDR2 are SGDLS and YYNGEE.

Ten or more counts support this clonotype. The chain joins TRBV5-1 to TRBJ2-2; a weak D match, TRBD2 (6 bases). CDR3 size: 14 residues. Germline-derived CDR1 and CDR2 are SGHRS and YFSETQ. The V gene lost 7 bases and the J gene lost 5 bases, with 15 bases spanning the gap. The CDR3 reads CASCRDGGTGELFF. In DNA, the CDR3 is TGCGCCAGCTGTAGAGACGGGGGAACCGGGGAGCTGTTTTTT.

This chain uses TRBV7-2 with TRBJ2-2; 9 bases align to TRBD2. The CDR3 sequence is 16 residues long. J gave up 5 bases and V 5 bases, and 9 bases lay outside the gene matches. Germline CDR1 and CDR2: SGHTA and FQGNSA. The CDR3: CASSEHSGRGTGELFF. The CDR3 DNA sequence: TGTGCCAGCAGCGAACATAGCGGGAGAGGGACCGGGGAGCTGTTTTTT. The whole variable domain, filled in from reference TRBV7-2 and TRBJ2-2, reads GAGVSQSPSNKVTEKGKDVELRCDPISGHTALYWYRQSLGQGLEFLIYFQGNSAPDKSGLPSDRFSAERTGGSVSTLTIQRTQQEDSAVYLCASSEHSGRGTGELFFGEGSRLTVL.

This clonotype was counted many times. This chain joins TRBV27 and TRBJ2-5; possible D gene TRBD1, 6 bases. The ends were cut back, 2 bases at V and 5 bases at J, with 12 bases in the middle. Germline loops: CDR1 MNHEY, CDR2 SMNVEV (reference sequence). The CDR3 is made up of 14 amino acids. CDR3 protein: CASSLAGAEETQYF. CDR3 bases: TGTGCCAGCAGTTTAGCAGGGGCTGAGGAGACCCAGTACTTC.